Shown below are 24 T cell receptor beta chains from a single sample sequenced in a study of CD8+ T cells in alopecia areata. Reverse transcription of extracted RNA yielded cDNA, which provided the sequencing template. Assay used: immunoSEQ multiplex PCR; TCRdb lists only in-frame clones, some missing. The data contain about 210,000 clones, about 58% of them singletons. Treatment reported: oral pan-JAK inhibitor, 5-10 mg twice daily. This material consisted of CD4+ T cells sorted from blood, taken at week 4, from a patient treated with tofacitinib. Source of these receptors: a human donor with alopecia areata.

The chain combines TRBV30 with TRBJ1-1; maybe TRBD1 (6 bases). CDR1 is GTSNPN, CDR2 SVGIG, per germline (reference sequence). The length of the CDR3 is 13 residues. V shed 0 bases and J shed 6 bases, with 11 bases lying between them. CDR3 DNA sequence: TGTGCCTGGAGTGTCTGGGGGCTCGCTGAAGCTTTCTTT. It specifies CAWSVWGLAEAFF.

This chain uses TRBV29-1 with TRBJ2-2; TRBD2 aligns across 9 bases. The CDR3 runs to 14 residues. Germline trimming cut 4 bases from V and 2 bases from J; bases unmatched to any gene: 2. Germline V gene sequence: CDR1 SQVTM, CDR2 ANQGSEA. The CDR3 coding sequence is TGCAGCGTTGTGACTAGCGGTAACACCGGGGAGCTGTTTTTT. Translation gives CSVVTSGNTGELFF.

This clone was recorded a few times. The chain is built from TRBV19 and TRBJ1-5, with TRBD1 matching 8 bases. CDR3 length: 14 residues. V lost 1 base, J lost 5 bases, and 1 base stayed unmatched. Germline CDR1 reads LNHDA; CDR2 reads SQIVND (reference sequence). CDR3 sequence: CASSIGQGHQPQHF. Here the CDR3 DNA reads TGTGCCAGTAGTATAGGACAGGGGCATCAGCCCCAGCATTTT.

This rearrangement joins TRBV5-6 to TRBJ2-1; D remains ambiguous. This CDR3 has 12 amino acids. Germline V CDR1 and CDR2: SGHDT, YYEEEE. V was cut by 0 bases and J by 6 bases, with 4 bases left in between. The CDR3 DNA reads TGTGCCAGCAGCTTGGGGATCAATGAGCAGTTCTTC. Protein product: CASSLGINEQFF. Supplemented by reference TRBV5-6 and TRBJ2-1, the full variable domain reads DAGVTQSPTHLIKTRGQQVTLRCSPKSGHDTVSWYQQALGQGPQFIFQYYEEEERQRGNFPDRFSGHQFPNYSSELNVNALLLGDSALYLCASSLGINEQFFGPGTRLTVL.

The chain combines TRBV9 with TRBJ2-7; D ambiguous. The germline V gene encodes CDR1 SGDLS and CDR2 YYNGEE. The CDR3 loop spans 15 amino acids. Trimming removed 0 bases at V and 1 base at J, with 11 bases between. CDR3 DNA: TGTGCCAGCAGCGTAGCTACGAGTACGTCCTACGAGCAGTACTTC. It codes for CASSVATSTSYEQYF.

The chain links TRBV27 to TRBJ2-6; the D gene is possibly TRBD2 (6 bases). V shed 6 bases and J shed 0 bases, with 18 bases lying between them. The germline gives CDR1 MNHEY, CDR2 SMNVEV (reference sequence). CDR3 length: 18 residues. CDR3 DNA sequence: TGTGCCAGCAGACCAGAACCGGGACTGGGCTCTGGGGCCAACGTCCTGACTTTC. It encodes CASRPEPGLGSGANVLTF.

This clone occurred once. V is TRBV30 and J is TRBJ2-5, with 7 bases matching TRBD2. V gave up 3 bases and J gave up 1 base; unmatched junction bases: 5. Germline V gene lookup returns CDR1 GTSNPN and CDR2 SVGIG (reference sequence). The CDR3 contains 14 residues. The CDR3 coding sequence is TGTGCCTGGAGCTTGGGGGGGTCCCAAGAGACCCAGTACTTC. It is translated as CAWSLGGSQETQYF.

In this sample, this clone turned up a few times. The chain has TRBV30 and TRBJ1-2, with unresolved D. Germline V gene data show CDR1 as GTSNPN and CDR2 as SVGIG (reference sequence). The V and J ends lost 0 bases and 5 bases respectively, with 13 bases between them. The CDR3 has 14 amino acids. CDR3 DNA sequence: TGTGCCTGGAGTGTTTACTCTGGGAGGTATGGCTACACCTTC. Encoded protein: CAWSVYSGRYGYTF.

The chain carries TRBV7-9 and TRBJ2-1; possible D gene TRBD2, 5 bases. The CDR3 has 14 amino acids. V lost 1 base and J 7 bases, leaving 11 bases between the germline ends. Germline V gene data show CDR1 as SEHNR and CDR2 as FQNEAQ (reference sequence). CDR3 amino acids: CASSLDRGGNEQFF. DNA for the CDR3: TGTGCCAGCAGCTTAGACCGAGGCGGGAATGAGCAGTTCTTC.

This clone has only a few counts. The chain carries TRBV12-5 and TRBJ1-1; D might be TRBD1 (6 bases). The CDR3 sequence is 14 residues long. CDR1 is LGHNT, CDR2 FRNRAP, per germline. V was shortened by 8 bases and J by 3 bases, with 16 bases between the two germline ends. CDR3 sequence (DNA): TGTGCTAGTCGAGGTGGATACAGGGACACTGAAGCTTTCTTT. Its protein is CASRGGYRDTEAFF.

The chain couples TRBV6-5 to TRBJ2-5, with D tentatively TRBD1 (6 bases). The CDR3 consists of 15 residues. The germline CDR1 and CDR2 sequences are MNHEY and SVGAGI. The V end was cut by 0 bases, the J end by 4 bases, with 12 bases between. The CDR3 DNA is TGTGCCAGCAGTTACTCGAGGACAGCCGTAGAGACCCAGTACTTC. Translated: CASSYSRTAVETQYF.

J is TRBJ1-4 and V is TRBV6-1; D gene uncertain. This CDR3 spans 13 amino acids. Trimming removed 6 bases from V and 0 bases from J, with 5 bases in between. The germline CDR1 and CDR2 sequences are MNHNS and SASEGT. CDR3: CASSRPTNEKLFF. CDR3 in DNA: TGTGCCAGCAGCAGGCCAACTAATGAAAAACTGTTTTTT.

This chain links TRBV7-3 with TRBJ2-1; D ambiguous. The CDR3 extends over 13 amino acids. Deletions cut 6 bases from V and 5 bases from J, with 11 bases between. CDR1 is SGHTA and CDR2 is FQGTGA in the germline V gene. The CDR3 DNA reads TGTGCCAGCAGTAAGGACCTGGACAATGAGCAGTTCTTC. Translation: CASSKDLDNEQFF. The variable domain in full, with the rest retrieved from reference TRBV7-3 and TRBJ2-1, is GAGVSQTPSNKVTEKGKYVELRCDPISGHTALYWYRQSLGQGPEFLIYFQGTGAADDSGLPNDRFFAVRPEGSVSTLKIQRTERGDSAVYLCASSKDLDNEQFFGPGTRLTVL.

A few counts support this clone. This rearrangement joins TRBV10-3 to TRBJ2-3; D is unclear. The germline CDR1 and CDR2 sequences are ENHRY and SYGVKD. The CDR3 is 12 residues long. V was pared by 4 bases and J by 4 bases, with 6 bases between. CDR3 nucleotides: TGTGCCATCAGTGCCGGATCAGATACGCAGTATTTT. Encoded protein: CAISAGSDTQYF.

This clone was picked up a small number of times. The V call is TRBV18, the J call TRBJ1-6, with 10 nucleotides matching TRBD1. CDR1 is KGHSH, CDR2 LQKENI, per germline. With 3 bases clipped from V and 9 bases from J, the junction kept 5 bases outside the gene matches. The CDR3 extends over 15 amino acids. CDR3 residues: CASSPPGQGSSPLHF. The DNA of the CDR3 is TGTGCCAGCTCACCTCCGGGACAGGGGAGTTCACCCCTCCACTTT.

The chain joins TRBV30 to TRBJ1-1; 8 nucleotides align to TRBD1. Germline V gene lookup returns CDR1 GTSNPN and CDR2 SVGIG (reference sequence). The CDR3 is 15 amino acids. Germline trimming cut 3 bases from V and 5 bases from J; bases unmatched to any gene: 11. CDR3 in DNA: TGTGCCTGGAGGGAGGTCCGACAGGGGTTGACTGAAGCTTTCTTT. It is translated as CAWREVRQGLTEAFF.

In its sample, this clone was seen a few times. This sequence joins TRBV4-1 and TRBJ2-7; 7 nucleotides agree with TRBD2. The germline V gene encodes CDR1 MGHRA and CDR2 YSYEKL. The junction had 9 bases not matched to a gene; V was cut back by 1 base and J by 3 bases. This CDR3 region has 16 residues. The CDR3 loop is CASSQVFSGPYYEQYF. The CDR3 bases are TGCGCCAGCAGCCAAGTCTTTAGCGGGCCCTACTACGAGCAGTACTTC.

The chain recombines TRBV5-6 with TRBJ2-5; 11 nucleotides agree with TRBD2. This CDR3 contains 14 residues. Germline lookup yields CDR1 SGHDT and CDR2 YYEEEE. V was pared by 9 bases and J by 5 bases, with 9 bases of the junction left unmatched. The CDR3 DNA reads TGTGCCACCCTGCTAGCGGGGGGAGAGGAGACCCAGTACTTC. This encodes CATLLAGGEETQYF.

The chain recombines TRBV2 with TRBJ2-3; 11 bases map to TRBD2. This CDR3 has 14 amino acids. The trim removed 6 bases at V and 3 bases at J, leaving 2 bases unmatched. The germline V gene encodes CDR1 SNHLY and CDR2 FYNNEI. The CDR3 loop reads CASSRTSGTDTQYF. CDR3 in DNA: TGTGCCAGCAGCCGGACTAGCGGGACAGATACGCAGTATTTT.

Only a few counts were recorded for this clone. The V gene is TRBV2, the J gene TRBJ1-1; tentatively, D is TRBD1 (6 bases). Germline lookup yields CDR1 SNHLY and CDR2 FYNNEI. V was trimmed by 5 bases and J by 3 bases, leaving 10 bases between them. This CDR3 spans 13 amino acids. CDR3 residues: CASSPDRHTEAFF. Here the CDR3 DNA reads TGTGCCAGCAGTCCAGACAGGCACACTGAAGCTTTCTTT. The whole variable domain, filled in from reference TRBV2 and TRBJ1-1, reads EPEVTQTPSHQVTQMGQEVILRCVPISNHLYFYWYRQILGQKVEFLVSFYNNEISEKSEIFDDQFSVERPDGSNFTLKIRSTKLEDSAMYFCASSPDRHTEAFFGQGTRLTVV.

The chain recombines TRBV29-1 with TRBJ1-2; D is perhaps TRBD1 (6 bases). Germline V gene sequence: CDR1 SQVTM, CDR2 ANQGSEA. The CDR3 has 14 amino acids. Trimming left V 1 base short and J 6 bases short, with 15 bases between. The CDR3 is CSVEGGGGRHGYTF. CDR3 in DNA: TGCAGCGTTGAAGGGGGTGGGGGCCGTCATGGCTACACCTTC.

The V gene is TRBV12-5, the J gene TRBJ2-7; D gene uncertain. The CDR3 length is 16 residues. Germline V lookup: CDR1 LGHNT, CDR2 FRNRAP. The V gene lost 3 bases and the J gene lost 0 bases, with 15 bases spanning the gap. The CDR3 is CASGFVGISNSYEQYF. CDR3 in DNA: TGTGCTAGTGGTTTTGTGGGCATCTCGAACTCCTACGAGCAGTACTTC.

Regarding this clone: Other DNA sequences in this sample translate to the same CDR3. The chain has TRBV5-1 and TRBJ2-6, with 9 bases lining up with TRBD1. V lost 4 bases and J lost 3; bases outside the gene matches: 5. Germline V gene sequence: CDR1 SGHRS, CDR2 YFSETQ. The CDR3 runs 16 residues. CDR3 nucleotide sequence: TGCGCCAGCAGCCTAAACAGGGGGCTTGGGGCCAACGTCCTGACTTTC. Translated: CASSLNRGLGANVLTF.

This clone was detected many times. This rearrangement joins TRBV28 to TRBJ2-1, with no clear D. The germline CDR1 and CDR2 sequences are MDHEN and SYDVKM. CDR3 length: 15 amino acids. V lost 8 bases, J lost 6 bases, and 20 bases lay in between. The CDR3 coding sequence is TGTGCCAGCCCACCTCCCAGCCGGGCCCCCAATGAGCAGTTCTTC. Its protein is CASPPPSRAPNEQFF.